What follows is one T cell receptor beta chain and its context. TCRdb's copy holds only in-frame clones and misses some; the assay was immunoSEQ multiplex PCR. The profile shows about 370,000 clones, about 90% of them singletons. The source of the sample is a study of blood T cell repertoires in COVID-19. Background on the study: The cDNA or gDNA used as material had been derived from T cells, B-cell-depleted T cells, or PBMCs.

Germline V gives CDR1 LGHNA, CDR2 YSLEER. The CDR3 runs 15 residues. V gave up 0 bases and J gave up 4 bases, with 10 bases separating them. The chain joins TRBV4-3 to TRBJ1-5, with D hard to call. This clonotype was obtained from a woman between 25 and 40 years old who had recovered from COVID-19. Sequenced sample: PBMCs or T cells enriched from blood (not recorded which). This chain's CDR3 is CASSQDGRPNQPQHF. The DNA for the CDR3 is TGCGCCAGCAGCCAAGATGGCAGGCCAAATCAGCCCCAGCATTTT.